The 29 T cell receptor beta chains listed next were all sequenced from one sample in a study of OX40 agonist ivuxolimab in advanced cancers. Clones were sequenced by immunoSEQ multiplex PCR, and TCRdb holds only the in-frame ones, with some missing. Of tens of thousands of clones in the sample, around 87% were seen once. Specimen: CD4+ or CD8+ T cells sorted from blood, collected in a trial of the OX40 agonist ivuxolimab. The source is an adult with an advanced solid tumor such as melanoma, head and neck, liver or kidney cancer.

The V gene is TRBV5-1, the J gene TRBJ2-5; D may be TRBD1 or TRBD2 (5 bases each). CDR3 length: 14 residues. Germline V gives CDR1 SGHRS, CDR2 YFSETQ. V was cut by 5 bases and J by 1 base, with 12 bases left in between. The CDR3 sequence is CASRGVGSQETQYF. In DNA form, the CDR3 reads TGCGCCAGCAGGGGGGTAGGCAGCCAAGAGACCCAGTACTTC.

The gene calls are TRBV27 and TRBJ1-1; 8 positions agree with TRBD1. The CDR3 covers 14 residues. Germline loops: CDR1 MNHEY, CDR2 SMNVEV (reference sequence). The V and J ends lost 2 bases and 1 base, in that order; junction bases with no gene match: 0. The CDR3 DNA follows: TGTGCCAGCAGTTTACAGGGGGCGAACACTGAAGCTTTCTTT. It yields the protein CASSLQGANTEAFF.

The chain recombines TRBV6-5 with TRBJ1-1; D not resolved. Deletions cut 2 bases from V and 5 bases from J, with 12 bases between. The CDR3 spans 14 residues. Germline V gene data show CDR1 as MNHEY and CDR2 as SVGAGI. This CDR3 reads CASSYDMSGTEAFF. The CDR3 nucleotides read TGTGCCAGCAGTTACGACATGTCCGGGACTGAAGCTTTCTTT.

The chain has TRBV20-1 and TRBJ2-1, with 8 bases that match TRBD1. Germline V gives CDR1 DFQATT, CDR2 SNEGSKA (reference sequence). The CDR3 covers 11 residues. The V segment lost 6 bases and the J segment 6 bases; nucleotides outside the gene matches: 1. In DNA, the CDR3 is TGCAGTGCAACAGGGGGCAATGAGCAGTTCTTC. Translation: CSATGGNEQFF.

V and J are TRBV5-1 and TRBJ2-1; no firm D call. CDR1 is SGHRS and CDR2 is YFSETQ in the germline V gene. V was shortened by 1 base and J by 8 bases, with 4 bases between the two germline ends. The CDR3 runs to 11 residues. Here the CDR3 reads CASSLFYEQFF. For the CDR3, the DNA is TGCGCCAGCAGCTTGTTTTATGAGCAGTTCTTC.

This chain uses TRBV7-8 with TRBJ1-1; unclear D gene. CDR1 and CDR2 from the germline V gene are SGHVS and FQNEAQ. V lost 0 bases and J 0 bases, leaving 5 bases between the germline ends. The CDR3 extends over 14 amino acids. CDR3 residues: CASSLAWMNTEAFF. CDR3 bases: TGTGCCAGCAGCTTAGCGTGGATGAACACTGAAGCTTTCTTT.

This rearrangement joins TRBV29-1 to TRBJ2-3, with D possibly TRBD2 on 6 matching bases. The CDR3 contains 13 residues. The germline V and J ends were trimmed by 8 bases and 0 bases, with 12 bases remaining between them. The germline gives CDR1 SQVTM, CDR2 ANQGSEA. CDR3 region: CSLVRGSTDTQYF. The CDR3 nucleotides read TGCAGCCTGGTACGGGGGAGCACAGATACGCAGTATTTT.

This sequence joins TRBV11-1 and TRBJ2-5, with D unclear. The V gene's germline CDR1 is SGHAT and CDR2 FQDESV (reference sequence). This CDR3 is built from 14 residues. Trimming removed 3 bases from V and 3 bases from J, with 11 bases in between. The CDR3 reads CASSFALREETQYF. The CDR3 region has the DNA TGTGCCAGCAGCTTCGCCCTCCGGGAAGAGACCCAGTACTTC.

This chain links TRBV15 with TRBJ1-2; 9 bases align to TRBD1. The CDR3 extends over 15 amino acids. From germline, CDR1 is LNHNV and CDR2 YYDKDF (reference sequence). J gave up 4 bases and V 2 bases, and 5 bases lay outside the gene matches. The CDR3 DNA is TGTGCCACCAGCAGATCCGGACAGGGGACCTATGGCTACACCTTC. Amino acid sequence: CATSRSGQGTYGYTF.

The V gene is TRBV5-6, the J gene TRBJ1-2; D call uncertain. CDR1 is SGHDT and CDR2 is YYEEEE in the germline V gene. Trimming shortened V by 7 bases and J by 0 bases, and 16 bases separated the two germline ends. This CDR3 has 15 amino acids. CDR3 bases: TGTGCCAGCTCCGTTGCTTTGGGTTCTAACTATGGCTACACCTTC. It translates to CASSVALGSNYGYTF.

The V and J genes are TRBV7-9 and TRBJ1-5; D remains ambiguous. This CDR3 has 14 amino acids. Germline V gene data show CDR1 as SEHNR and CDR2 as FQNEAQ (reference sequence). V lost 5 bases and J lost 4, with 12 bases in between. CDR3 bases: TGTGCCAGCAGCCCCAGCGCGGTTAATCAGCCCCAGCATTTT. It yields the protein CASSPSAVNQPQHF.

The chain recombines TRBV19 with TRBJ2-2, with D tentatively TRBD2 (5 bases). The CDR3 runs to 13 residues. V was clipped by 4 bases and J by 13 bases, with 16 bases between them. The germline V gene encodes CDR1 LNHDA and CDR2 SQIVND (reference sequence). The CDR3 DNA is TGTGCCAGTAGTAAGGACTTAATGATTCGGCTGTTTTTT. Translating it yields CASSKDLMIRLFF. The entire variable domain, with the rest obtained from reference TRBV19 and TRBJ2-2, is as follows: DGGITQSPKYLFRKEGQNVTLSCEQNLNHDAMYWYRQDPGQGLRLIYYSQIVNDFQKGDIAEGYSVSREKKESFPLTVTSAQKNPTAFYLCASSKDLMIRLFFGEGSRLTVL.

This clone was detected a few times. The chain combines TRBV7-2 with TRBJ2-5; D is possibly TRBD2 (5 bases). CDR1 is SGHTA and CDR2 is FQGNSA in the germline V gene. Trimming took 1 base from V and 6 from J, leaving 12 bases between them. The CDR3 extends over 14 amino acids. CDR3 sequence (DNA): TGTGCCAGCAGCTTAGGTCCAGCGGCTAAGACCCAGTACTTC. Residues: CASSLGPAAKTQYF.

The chain uses TRBV27 and TRBJ2-7, with 8 bases matching TRBD2. The germline V gene encodes CDR1 MNHEY and CDR2 SMNVEV (reference sequence). This CDR3 region has 15 residues. J lost 2 bases, V lost 5 bases, and 8 bases had no gene match. CDR3 DNA sequence: TGTGCCAGCAGTCCCCTACTAGCGGATCCCTACGAGCAGTACTTC. It yields the protein CASSPLLADPYEQYF.

The rearrangement joins TRBV6-5 to TRBJ2-7; D may be TRBD1 (6 bases). Germline-derived CDR1 and CDR2 are MNHEY and SVGAGI. V lost 6 bases and J lost 9, with 21 bases in between. CDR3 length equals 14 residues. CDR3 region: CASSRGQSGFGQYF. The CDR3 DNA reads TGTGCCAGCAGCCGCGGACAGTCGGGGTTTGGGCAGTACTTC.

This chain uses TRBV7-8 with TRBJ2-3, with D unresolved. The CDR3 sequence is 15 residues long. Trimming cost V 5 bases and J 3 bases, with 15 bases left between them. CDR1 and CDR2 from the germline V gene are SGHVS and FQNEAQ. The CDR3 is CASSPPFAKTDTQYF. CDR3 coding DNA: TGTGCCAGCAGCCCACCTTTTGCGAAAACAGATACGCAGTATTTT.

This rearrangement joins TRBV9 to TRBJ2-6; D call uncertain. Germline-derived CDR1 and CDR2 are SGDLS and YYNGEE. The ends were cut back, 0 bases at V and 0 bases at J, with 4 bases in the middle. This CDR3 contains 15 residues. CDR3 amino acids: CASSVGSSGANVLTF. The DNA of the CDR3 is TGTGCCAGCAGCGTAGGGAGCTCTGGGGCCAACGTCCTGACTTTC.

The chain links TRBV18 to TRBJ2-1; D gene unclear. CDR3 length: 16 residues. The germline V and J ends were trimmed by 2 bases and 2 bases, with 13 bases remaining between them. Germline CDR1 and CDR2: KGHSH and LQKENI. The DNA of the CDR3 is TGTGCCAGCTCACCAATGGTGCAGGCAGCCTACAATGAGCAGTTCTTC. Residues: CASSPMVQAAYNEQFF.

This sequence joins TRBV2 and TRBJ1-1; possibly TRBD1 for D (5 bases). V was cut by 0 bases and J by 2 bases, with 16 bases left in between. The CDR3 totals 17 residues. CDR1 is SNHLY, CDR2 FYNNEI, per germline. The DNA of the CDR3 is TGTGCCAGCAGTGAAGCGCGGGGCTCTGGTAGTAACACTGAAGCTTTCTTT. Translation gives CASSEARGSGSNTEAFF.

V and J are TRBV14 and TRBJ2-1; 13 bases align to TRBD2. Germline trimming cut 0 bases from V and 10 bases from J; bases unmatched to any gene: 9. Germline CDR1 and CDR2: SGHDN and FVKESK. There are 17 residues in the CDR3. For the CDR3, the DNA is TGTGCCAGCAGCCAAGATCAGCGGGGACTAGCGGGAACCGAGCAGTTCTTC. Translated, it gives CASSQDQRGLAGTEQFF.

This clone has more than one count but fewer than ten. The chain combines TRBV6-5 with TRBJ2-2; 10 positions agree with TRBD1. The CDR3 spans 15 residues. The germline V gene encodes CDR1 MNHEY and CDR2 SVGAGI. J gave up 6 bases and V 6 bases, and 7 bases lay outside the gene matches. The CDR3 sequence is CASRPGQGFPGELFF. The CDR3 bases are TGTGCCAGCAGACCGGGACAGGGGTTCCCCGGGGAGCTGTTTTTT.

This chain connects TRBV15 to TRBJ1-4, with D tentatively TRBD1 (5 bases). The CDR3 consists of 17 residues. Trimming removed 0 bases from V and 3 bases from J, with 14 bases in between. The V gene's germline CDR1 is LNHNV and CDR2 YYDKDF (reference sequence). CDR3 residues: CATSRDHLGAANEKLFF. The CDR3 DNA reads as TGTGCCACCAGCAGAGATCATTTAGGGGCAGCTAATGAAAAACTGTTTTTT.

The chain combines TRBV19 with TRBJ1-5; D ambiguous. V gave up 4 bases and J gave up 6 bases, with 16 bases separating them. Germline values: CDR1 LNHDA, CDR2 SQIVND (reference sequence). CDR3 size: 15 residues. In nucleotides, the CDR3 is TGTGCCAGTAGTACCCGAGAGGGTTCAAGTCAGCCCCAGCATTTT. Its protein product is CASSTREGSSQPQHF.

This chain links TRBV7-8 with TRBJ2-3, with D tentatively TRBD2 (5 bases). CDR1 SGHVS and CDR2 FQNEAQ come from the germline V gene. This CDR3 region has 15 residues. The ends were cut back, 0 bases at V and 8 bases at J, with 15 bases in the middle. Written as DNA, the CDR3 is TGTGCCAGCAGCTTAGCGCATAGCCCCGGAGGTACGCAGTATTTT. It is translated as CASSLAHSPGGTQYF.

The J gene is TRBJ1-5, the V gene TRBV5-4; 7 nucleotides match TRBD1. V gave up 5 bases and J gave up 8 bases; unmatched junction bases: 7. The length of the CDR3 is 13 residues. CDR1 SGHNT and CDR2 YYREEE come from the germline V gene (reference sequence). The CDR3 coding sequence is TGTGCCAGCAGTCGAGGGGGCGCAGAGCCCCAGCATTTT. Protein: CASSRGGAEPQHF.

This clone was recorded only once. V is TRBV10-2 and J is TRBJ2-7; 12 bases line up with TRBD2. Trimming cost V 0 bases and J 0 bases; bases outside gene matches: 12. Germline CDR1 WSHSY, CDR2 SAAADI. The CDR3 runs 20 residues. CDR3 in DNA: TGCGCCAGCAGTGAGTCGAAAAGGGGACTAGCGGGTGCAATCTCCTACGAGCAGTACTTC. This gives the protein CASSESKRGLAGAISYEQYF.

The V and J genes are TRBV29-1 and TRBJ1-3; D uncertain. This CDR3 is built from 13 residues. The V end lost 5 bases, the J end lost 4 bases, and 12 bases lay between the germline ends. Germline values: CDR1 SQVTM, CDR2 ANQGSEA. The CDR3 loop is CSVRWGGGNTIYF. CDR3 in DNA: TGCAGCGTTCGTTGGGGTGGGGGAAACACCATATATTTT. Full variable domain (remainder filled in from reference TRBV29-1 and TRBJ1-3): SAVISQKPSRDICQRGTSLTIQCQVDSQVTMMFWYRQQPGQSLTLIATANQGSEATYESGFVIDKFPISRPNLTFSTLTVSNMSPEDSSIYLCSVRWGGGNTIYFGEGSWLTVV.

The chain is built from TRBV4-2 and TRBJ1-5; unclear D gene. Germline CDR1 and CDR2: LGHNA and YNFKEQ. V dropped 1 base and J dropped 4 bases, with 11 bases sitting between them. The CDR3 totals 15 residues. CDR3 sequence (DNA): TGTGCCAGCAGCCAAGGAACGCCCTTAAATCAGCCCCAGCATTTT. Its translation is CASSQGTPLNQPQHF.

The V gene is TRBV27, the J gene TRBJ2-2; 9 bases agree with TRBD1. Germline values: CDR1 MNHEY, CDR2 SMNVEV (reference sequence). The CDR3 length is 18 residues. V trimming: 1 base; J trimming: 7 bases; junction bases outside the gene matches: 13. CDR3 nucleotide sequence: TGTGCCAGCAGTTTATTTCCCCGGGACAGGGCTGCTGGCGGGGAGCTGTTTTTT. Translating it yields CASSLFPRDRAAGGELFF.